This TCR beta chain was sequenced in a study of T cells after yellow fever vaccination. One entry per CDR3 protein results from TCRdb running MiXCR on the 5' RACE reads. The repertoire holds under 250,000 distinct CDR3 sequences, with approximately 3.3% as singletons. Trimming took off 3 bases at V and 9 bases at J, with 14 bases between the two ends. This CDR3 region has 14 residues. Per germline, CDR1 MGHRA and CDR2 YSYEKL. This clonotype was picked up many times. The source was CD4+ T cells sorted from PBMCs, collected 10 days after the yellow fever booster vaccination. The clonotype comes from a man between 18 and 29 years old who received the YFV17D yellow fever vaccine. V and J are TRBV4-1 and TRBJ1-4, with a tentative D call TRBD1 (5 bases). The chain's CDR3 is CASSQEGTGKKLFF. CDR3 coding DNA: TGCGCCAGCAGCCAGGAGGGGACCGGAAAAAAACTGTTTTTT.